The sequence of this TCR beta chain was determined in a study of OX40 agonist ivuxolimab in advanced cancers. Study information: From roughly 20 to 85 years was the age range, with a mean of roughly 59 years, and 65% to 90% were male. Study-level results: The mean number of expanded clones was higher in CD8+ T cells than in CD4+. The CD4+ and CD8+ T cells in the blood had expanded clonally by week 6 at 0.1 to 3.0 mg/kg.

Sampling times: baseline, cycle 4 day 1, cycle 7 day 1. With regard to this clone: Its antigen is currently unknown.

The V gene's germline CDR1 is SGHTA and CDR2 FQGNSA. The CDR3 loop spans 17 amino acids. V was clipped by 3 bases and J by 0 bases, with 14 bases between them. The method was immunoSEQ multiplex PCR; TCRdb's version includes in-frame clones alone and lacks a portion of them. The table includes 48,000 or so clones, 70% to 90% detected once. Sequenced here: CD4+ or CD8+ T cells sorted from blood, sampled in a trial of the OX40 agonist ivuxolimab. The rearrangement links TRBV7-2 to TRBJ1-4; D possibly corresponds to TRBD1 (5 bases). The TCR was taken from an adult with an advanced solid tumor such as melanoma, head and neck, liver or kidney cancer. CDR3 coding DNA: TGTGCCAGCAGCTTGATGGGGGATCCGGCAACTAATGAAAAACTGTTTTTT. This encodes CASSLMGDPATNEKLFF.